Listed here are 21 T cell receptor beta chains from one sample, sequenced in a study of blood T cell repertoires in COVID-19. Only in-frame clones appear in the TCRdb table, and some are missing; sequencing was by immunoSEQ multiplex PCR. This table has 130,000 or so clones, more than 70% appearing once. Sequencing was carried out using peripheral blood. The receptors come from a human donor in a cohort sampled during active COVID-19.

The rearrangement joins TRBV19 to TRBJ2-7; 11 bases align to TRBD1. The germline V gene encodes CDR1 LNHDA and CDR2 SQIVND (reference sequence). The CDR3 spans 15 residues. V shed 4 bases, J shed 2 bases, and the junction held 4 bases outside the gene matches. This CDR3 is CASSTGQGATYEQYF. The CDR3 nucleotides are TGTGCCAGTAGTACCGGACAGGGGGCCACCTACGAGCAGTACTTC.

CDR3 amino acids: CASTWTSGEQQYF. The DNA for the CDR3 is TGTGCCAGCACCTGGACTAGCGGGGAGCAGCAGTACTTC. The chain employs TRBV2 and TRBJ2-7, with 12 bases aligning to TRBD2. This CDR3 is built from 13 residues. The germline gives CDR1 SNHLY, CDR2 FYNNEI. With V trimmed by 7 bases and J by 8 bases, 6 bases remained unmatched.

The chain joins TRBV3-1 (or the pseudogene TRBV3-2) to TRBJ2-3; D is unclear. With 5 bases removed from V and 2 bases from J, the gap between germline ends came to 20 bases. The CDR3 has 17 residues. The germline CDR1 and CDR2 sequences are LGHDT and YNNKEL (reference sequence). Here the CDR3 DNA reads TGTGCCAGCAGCTCAGGCTCCCCCCTGTCCCCCACAGATACGCAGTATTTT. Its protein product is CASSSGSPLSPTDTQYF.

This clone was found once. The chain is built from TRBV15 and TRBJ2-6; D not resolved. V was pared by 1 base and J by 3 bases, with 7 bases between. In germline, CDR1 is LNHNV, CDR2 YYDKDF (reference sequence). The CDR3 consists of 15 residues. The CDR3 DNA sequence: TGTGCCACCAGCAGAGTTGCGAGTGGGGCCAACGTCCTGACTTTC. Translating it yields CATSRVASGANVLTF. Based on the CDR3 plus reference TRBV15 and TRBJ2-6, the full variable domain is DAMVIQNPRYQVTQFGKPVTLSCSQTLNHNVMYWYQQKSSQAPKLLFHYYDKDFNNEADTPDNFQSRRPNTSFCFLDIRSPGLGDTAMYLCATSRVASGANVLTFGAGSRLTVL.

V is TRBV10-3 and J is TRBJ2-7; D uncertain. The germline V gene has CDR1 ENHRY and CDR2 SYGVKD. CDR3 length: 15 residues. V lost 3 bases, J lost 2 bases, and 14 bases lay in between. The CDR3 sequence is CAISEENTIAYEQYF. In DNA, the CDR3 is TGTGCCATCAGTGAAGAAAATACAATTGCCTACGAGCAGTACTTC.

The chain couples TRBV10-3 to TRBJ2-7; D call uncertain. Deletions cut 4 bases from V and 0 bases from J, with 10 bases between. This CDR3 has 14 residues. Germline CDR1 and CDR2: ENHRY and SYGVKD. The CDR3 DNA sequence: TGTGCCATCAGTGGGGCCGATTACTCCTACGAGCAGTACTTC. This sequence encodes CAISGADYSYEQYF.

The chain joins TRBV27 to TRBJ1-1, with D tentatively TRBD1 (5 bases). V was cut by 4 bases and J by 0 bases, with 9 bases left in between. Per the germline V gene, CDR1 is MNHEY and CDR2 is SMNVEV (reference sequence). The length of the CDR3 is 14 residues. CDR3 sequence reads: CASSWGRLNTEAFF. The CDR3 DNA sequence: TGTGCCAGCAGTTGGGGCAGACTGAACACTGAAGCTTTCTTT.

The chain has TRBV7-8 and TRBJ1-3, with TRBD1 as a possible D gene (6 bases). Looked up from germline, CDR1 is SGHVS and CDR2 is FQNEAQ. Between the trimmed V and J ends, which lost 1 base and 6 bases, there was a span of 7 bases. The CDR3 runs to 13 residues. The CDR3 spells CASSLDRVNTIYF. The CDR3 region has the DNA TGTGCCAGCAGCTTAGACAGGGTAAACACCATATATTTT.

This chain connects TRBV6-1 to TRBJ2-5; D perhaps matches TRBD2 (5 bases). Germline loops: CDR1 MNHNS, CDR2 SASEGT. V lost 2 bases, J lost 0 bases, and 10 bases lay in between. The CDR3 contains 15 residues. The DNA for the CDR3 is TGTGCCAGCAGTGAATCGGTTAGCGACCAAGAGACCCAGTACTTC. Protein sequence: CASSESVSDQETQYF.

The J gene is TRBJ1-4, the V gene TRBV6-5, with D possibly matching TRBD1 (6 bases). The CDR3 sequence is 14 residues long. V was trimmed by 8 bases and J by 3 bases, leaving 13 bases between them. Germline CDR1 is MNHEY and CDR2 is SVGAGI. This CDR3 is CASARTASNEKLFF. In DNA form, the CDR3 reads TGTGCCAGCGCCCGGACAGCCTCTAATGAAAAACTGTTTTTT.

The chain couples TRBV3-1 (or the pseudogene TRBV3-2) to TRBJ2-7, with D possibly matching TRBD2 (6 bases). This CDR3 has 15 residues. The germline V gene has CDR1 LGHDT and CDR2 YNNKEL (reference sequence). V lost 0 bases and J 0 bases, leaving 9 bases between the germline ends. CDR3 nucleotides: TGTGCCAGCAGCCAAGACCCTAGCGTCTCCTACGAGCAGTACTTC. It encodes CASSQDPSVSYEQYF.

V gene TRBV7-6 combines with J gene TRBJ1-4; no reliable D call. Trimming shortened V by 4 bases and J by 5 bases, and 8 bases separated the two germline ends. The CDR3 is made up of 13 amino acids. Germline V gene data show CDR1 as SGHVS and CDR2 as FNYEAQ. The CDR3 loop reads CASSSTGNEKLFF. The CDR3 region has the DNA TGTGCCAGCAGCTCGACCGGGAATGAAAAACTGTTTTTT. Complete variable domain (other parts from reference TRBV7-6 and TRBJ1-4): GAGVSQSPRYKVTKRGQDVALRCDPISGHVSLYWYRQALGQGPEFLTYFNYEAQQDKSGLPNDRFSAERPEGSISTLTIQRTEQRDSAMYRCASSSTGNEKLFFGSGTQLSVL.

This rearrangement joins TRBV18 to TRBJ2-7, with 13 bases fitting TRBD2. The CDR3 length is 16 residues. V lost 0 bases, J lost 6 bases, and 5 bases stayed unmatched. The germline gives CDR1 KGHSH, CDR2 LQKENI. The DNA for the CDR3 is TGTGCCAGCTCACCACCAACTGGACTAGCGGGGGCCGAGCAGTACTTC. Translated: CASSPPTGLAGAEQYF.

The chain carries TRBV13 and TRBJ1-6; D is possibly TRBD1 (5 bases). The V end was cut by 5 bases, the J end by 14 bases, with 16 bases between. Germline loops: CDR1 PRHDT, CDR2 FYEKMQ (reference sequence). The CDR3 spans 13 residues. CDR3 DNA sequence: TGTGCCAGCAGCCCACGGGGGTATTCCACCCTCCACTTT. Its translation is CASSPRGYSTLHF.

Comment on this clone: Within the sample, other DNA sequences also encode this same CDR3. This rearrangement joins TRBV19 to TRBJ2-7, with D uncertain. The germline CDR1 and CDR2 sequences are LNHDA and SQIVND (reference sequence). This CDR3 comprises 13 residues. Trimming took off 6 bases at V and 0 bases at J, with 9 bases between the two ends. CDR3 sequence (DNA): TGTGCCAGTAGCCCGCCGAGCTCCTACGAGCAGTACTTC. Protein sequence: CASSPPSSYEQYF.

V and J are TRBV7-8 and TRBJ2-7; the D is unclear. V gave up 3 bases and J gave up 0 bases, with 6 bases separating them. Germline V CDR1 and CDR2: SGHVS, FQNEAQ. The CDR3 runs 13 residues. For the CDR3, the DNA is TGTGCCAGCAGCTTGCCCAGCTCCTACGAGCAGTACTTC. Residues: CASSLPSSYEQYF.

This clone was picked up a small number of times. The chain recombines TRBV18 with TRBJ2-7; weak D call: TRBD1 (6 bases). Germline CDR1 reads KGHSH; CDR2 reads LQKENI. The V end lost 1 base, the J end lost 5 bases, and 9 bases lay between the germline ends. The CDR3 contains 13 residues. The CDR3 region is CASSPRAGDEQYF. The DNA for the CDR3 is TGTGCCAGCTCACCACGGGCAGGGGACGAGCAGTACTTC.

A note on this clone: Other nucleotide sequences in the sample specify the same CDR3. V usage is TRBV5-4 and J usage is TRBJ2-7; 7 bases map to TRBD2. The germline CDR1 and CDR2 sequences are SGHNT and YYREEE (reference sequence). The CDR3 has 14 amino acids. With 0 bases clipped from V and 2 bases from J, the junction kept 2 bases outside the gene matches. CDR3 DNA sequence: TGTGCCAGCAGCTTGGGGGGACTAACCTACGAGCAGTACTTC. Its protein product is CASSLGGLTYEQYF.

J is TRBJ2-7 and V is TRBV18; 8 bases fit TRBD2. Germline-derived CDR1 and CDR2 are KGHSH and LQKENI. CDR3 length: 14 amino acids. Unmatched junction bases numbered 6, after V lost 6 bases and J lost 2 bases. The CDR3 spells CASSPGGVPYEQYF. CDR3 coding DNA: TGTGCCAGCTCCCCGGGGGGGGTACCCTACGAGCAGTACTTC.

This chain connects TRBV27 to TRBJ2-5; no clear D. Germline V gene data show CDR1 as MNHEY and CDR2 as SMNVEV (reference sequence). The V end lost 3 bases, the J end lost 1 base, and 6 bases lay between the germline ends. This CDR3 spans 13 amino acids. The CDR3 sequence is CASSLTSQETQYF. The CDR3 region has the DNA TGTGCCAGCAGTTTGACTTCCCAAGAGACCCAGTACTTC.

The CDR3 DNA sequence: TGTGCCAGCAGTTCTTCCGGGGGAACCTACAATGAGCAGTTCTTC. As protein: CASSSSGGTYNEQFF. This chain uses TRBV6-2 or TRBV6-3 with TRBJ2-1, with a possible D match to TRBD2 (6 bases). This CDR3 is built from 15 residues. The V gene lost 4 bases and the J gene lost 2 bases, with 12 bases spanning the gap. The germline gives CDR1 MNHEY, CDR2 SVGEGT.